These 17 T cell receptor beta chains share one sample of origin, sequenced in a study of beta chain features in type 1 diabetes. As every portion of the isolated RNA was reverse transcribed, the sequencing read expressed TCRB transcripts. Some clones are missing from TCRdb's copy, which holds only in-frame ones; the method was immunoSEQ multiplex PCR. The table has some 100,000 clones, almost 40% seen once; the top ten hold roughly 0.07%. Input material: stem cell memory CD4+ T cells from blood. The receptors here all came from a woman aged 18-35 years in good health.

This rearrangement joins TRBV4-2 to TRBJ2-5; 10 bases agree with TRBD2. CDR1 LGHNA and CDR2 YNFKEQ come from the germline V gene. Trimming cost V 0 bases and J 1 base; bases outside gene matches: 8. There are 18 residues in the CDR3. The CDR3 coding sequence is TGTGCCAGCAGCCAAGATCCAGCGGGAGGGCACCGCCAAGAGACCCAGTACTTC. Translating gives CASSQDPAGGHRQETQYF.

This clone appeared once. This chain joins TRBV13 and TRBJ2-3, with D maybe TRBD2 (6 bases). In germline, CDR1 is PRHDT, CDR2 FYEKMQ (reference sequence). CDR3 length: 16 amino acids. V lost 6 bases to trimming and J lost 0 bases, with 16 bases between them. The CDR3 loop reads CASSPSGGGSTDTQYF. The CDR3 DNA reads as TGTGCCAGCAGTCCCTCGGGCGGAGGGAGCACAGATACGCAGTATTTT.

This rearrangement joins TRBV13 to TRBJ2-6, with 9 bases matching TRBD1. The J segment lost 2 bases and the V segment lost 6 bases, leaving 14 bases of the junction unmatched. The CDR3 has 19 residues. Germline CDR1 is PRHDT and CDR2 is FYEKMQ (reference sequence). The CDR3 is CASSIFPGQGLAGANVLTF. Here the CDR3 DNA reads TGTGCCAGCAGTATTTTCCCGGGACAGGGCCTTGCTGGGGCCAACGTCCTGACTTTC.

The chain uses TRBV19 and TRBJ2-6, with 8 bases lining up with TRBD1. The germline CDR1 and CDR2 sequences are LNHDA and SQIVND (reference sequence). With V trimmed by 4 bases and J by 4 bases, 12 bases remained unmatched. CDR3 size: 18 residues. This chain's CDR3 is CASSKSGQVFGGANVLTF. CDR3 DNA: TGTGCCAGTAGTAAGTCGGGACAGGTCTTCGGAGGGGCCAACGTCCTGACTTTC.

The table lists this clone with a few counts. The CDR3 nucleotides are TGTGCCAGCCATAGCGGGAGGTCCTACAATGAGCAGTTCTTC. Its translation is CASHSGRSYNEQFF. This sequence joins TRBV6-5 and TRBJ2-1, with 10 bases aligning to TRBD2. There are 14 residues in the CDR3. The V segment lost 8 bases and the J segment 1 base; nucleotides outside the gene matches: 2. CDR1 is MNHEY and CDR2 is SVGAGI in the germline V gene.

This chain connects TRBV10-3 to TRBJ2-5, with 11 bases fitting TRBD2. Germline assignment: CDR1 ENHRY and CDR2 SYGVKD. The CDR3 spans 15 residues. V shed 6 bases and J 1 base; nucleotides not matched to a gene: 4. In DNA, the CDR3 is TGTGCCATCAGGGGGACTAGCGGACGCCAAGAGACCCAGTACTTC. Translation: CAIRGTSGRQETQYF.

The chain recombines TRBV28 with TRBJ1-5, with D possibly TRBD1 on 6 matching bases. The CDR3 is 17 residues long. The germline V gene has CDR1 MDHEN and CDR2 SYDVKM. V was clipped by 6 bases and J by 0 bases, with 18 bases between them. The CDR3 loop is CASSLWAAGDSNQPQHF. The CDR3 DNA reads TGTGCCAGCAGCCTATGGGCGGCAGGGGATAGCAATCAGCCCCAGCATTTT.

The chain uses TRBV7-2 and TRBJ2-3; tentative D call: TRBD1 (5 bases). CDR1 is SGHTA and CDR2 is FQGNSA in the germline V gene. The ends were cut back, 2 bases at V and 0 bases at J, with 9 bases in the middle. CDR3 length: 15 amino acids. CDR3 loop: CASSLIGVSTDTQYF. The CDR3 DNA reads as TGTGCCAGCAGCTTAATAGGGGTTAGCACAGATACGCAGTATTTT.

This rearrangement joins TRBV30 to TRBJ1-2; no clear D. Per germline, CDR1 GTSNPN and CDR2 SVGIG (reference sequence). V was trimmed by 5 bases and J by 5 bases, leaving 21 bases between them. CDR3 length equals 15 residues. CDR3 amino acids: CAWETVHAAPYGYTF. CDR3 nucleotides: TGTGCCTGGGAGACGGTGCACGCAGCGCCATATGGCTACACCTTC.

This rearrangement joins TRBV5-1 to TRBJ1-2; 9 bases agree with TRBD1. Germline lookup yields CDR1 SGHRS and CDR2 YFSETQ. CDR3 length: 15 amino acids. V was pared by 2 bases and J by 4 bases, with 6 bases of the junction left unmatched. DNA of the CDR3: TGCGCCAGCAGCTTTCTCCGGGACAGGGCCTATGGCTACACCTTC. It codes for CASSFLRDRAYGYTF.

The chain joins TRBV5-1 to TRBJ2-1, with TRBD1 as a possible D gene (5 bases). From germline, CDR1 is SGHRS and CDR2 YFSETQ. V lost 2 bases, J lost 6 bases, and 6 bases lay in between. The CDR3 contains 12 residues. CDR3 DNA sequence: TGCGCCAGCAGCTTCCAGGGCAATGAGCAGTTCTTC. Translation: CASSFQGNEQFF.

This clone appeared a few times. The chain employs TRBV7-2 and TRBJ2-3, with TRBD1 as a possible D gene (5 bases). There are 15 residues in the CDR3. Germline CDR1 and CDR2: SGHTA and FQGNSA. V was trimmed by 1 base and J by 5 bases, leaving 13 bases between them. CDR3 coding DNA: TGTGCCAGCAGCTTAGGGCCAGGGCCCAGAGATACGCAGTATTTT. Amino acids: CASSLGPGPRDTQYF. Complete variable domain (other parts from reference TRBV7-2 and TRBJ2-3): GAGVSQSPSNKVTEKGKDVELRCDPISGHTALYWYRQSLGQGLEFLIYFQGNSAPDKSGLPSDRFSAERTGGSVSTLTIQRTQQEDSAVYLCASSLGPGPRDTQYFGPGTRLTVL.

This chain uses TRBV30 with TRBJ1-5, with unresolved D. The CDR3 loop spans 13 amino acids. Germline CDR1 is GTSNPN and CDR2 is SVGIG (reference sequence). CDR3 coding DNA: TGTGCTTTTCAGAGCGATAGCAATCAGCCCCAGCATTTT. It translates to CAFQSDSNQPQHF. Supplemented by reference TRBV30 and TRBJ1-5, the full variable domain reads SQTIHQWPATLVQPVGSPLSLECTVEGTSNPNLYWYRQAAGRGLQLLFYSVGIGQISSEVPQNLSASRPQDRQFILSSKKLLLSDSGFYLCAFQSDSNQPQHFGDGTRLSIL.

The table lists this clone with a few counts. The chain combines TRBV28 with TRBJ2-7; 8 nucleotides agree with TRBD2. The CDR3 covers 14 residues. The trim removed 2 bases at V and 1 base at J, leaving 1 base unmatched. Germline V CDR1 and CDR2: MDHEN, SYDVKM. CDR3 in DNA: TGTGCCAGCAGTTTACCTAGCGGGTCCTACGAGCAGTACTTC. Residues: CASSLPSGSYEQYF.

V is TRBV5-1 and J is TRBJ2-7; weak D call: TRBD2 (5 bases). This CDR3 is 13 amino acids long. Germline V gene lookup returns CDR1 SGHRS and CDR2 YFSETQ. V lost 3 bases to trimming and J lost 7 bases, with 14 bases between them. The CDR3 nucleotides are TGCGCCAGCAGCTCCGATCACCGGAGGGAGCAGTACTTC. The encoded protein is CASSSDHRREQYF.

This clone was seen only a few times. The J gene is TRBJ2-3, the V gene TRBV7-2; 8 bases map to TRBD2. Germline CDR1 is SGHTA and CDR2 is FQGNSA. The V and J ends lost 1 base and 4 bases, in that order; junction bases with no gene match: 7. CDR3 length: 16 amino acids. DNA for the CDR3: TGTGCCAGCAGCTTAGGTGTACTAGCGGACGCAGATACGCAGTATTTT. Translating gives CASSLGVLADADTQYF.

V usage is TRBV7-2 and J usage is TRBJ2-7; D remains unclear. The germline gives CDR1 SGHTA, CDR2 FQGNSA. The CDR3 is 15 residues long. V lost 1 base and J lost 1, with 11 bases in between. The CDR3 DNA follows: TGTGCCAGCAGCTTAGAACACACCCCTTCCTACGAGCAGTACTTC. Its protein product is CASSLEHTPSYEQYF. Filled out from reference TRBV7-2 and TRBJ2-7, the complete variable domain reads GAGVSQSPSNKVTEKGKDVELRCDPISGHTALYWYRQSLGQGLEFLIYFQGNSAPDKSGLPSDRFSAERTGGSVSTLTIQRTQQEDSAVYLCASSLEHTPSYEQYFGPGTRLTVT.